The clone carrying this T cell receptor beta chain was observed a few times. Its specificity is unknown. Per germline, CDR1 MDHEN and CDR2 SYDVKM. There are 16 residues in the CDR3. V gave up 1 base and J gave up 1 base, with 13 bases separating them. Using a J-beta primer mix together with a sample-barcoded 5' primer, a second PCR was run for roughly 6 to 12 cycles. Every cDNA molecule carried a tag from a template-switch adaptor bearing 12 random nucleotides. One entry per CDR3 protein results from TCRdb running MiXCR on the 5' RACE reads. The sample holds approximately 800,000 distinct CDR3 sequences, roughly 60% seen once. The data are from a study of blood T cells in healthy people across ages. Study-wide findings and caveats: The CMV status of each donor remained undetermined, and this could have confounded shifts in expanded clonotypes.

The source is a man aged 30-40 years in good health. Sequencing used blood. V and J are TRBV28 and TRBJ1-1; D remains unclear. The CDR3 sequence is CASSLFFSRANTEAFF. The CDR3 region has the DNA TGTGCCAGCAGTTTATTCTTCTCCCGGGCGAACACTGAAGCTTTCTTT. Full variable domain (remainder filled in from reference TRBV28 and TRBJ1-1): DVKVTQSSRYLVKRTGEKVFLECVQDMDHENMFWYRQDPGLGLRLIYFSYDVKMKEKGDIPEGYSVSREKKERFSLILESASTNQTSMYLCASSLFFSRANTEAFFGQGTRLTVV.